Listed here is a single T cell receptor (beta chain). Antigen: not known. This CDR3 contains 13 residues. V was shortened by 5 bases and J by 6 bases, with 11 bases between the two germline ends. Germline V gene data show CDR1 as SGHTA and CDR2 as FQGTGA. These data are taken from a study of cytomegalovirus exposure and HLA in healthy donors. Whole-study results and caveats: Available immune exposure information was restricted to CMV serostatus only.

Primers included in the PCR were 60 Vbeta and 13 Jbeta primers. Profiling relied on immunoSEQ multiplex PCR, and the TCRdb table lists in-frame clones only, not all of them. The sample lists 150,000 to 200,000 clones, approximately 75% occurring once. The clonotype originates from a girl aged 5-17 years in good health and CMV-seronegative. This chain joins TRBV7-3 and TRBJ2-1, with D perhaps TRBD2 (5 bases). What was sequenced was PBMCs. The CDR3 sequence is CASSQTGTNEQFF. The CDR3 DNA reads TGTGCCAGCAGCCAAACGGGAACCAATGAGCAGTTCTTC. The variable domain in full, with the rest retrieved from reference TRBV7-3 and TRBJ2-1, is GAGVSQTPSNKVTEKGKYVELRCDPISGHTALYWYRQSLGQGPEFLIYFQGTGAADDSGLPNDRFFAVRPEGSVSTLKIQRTERGDSAVYLCASSQTGTNEQFFGPGTRLTVL.